The 28 T cell receptor beta chains below all came from one sample that was sequenced in a study of graft-versus-host responses after intestinal transplantation. CFSE-labeled responder cells (around 200,000) were plated with around 200,000 irradiated, violet-dye-labeled stimulator cells. Some clones are missing from TCRdb's copy, which holds only in-frame ones; the method was immunoSEQ multiplex PCR. The repertoire holds some 21,000 clones, with roughly 33% as singletons. Sequencing was performed on alloreactive CD8+ T cells from a mixed lymphocyte reaction culture, taken before intestinal transplant. The sample's subset: CFSE-low proliferating T cells sorted from roughly 6-day pre-transplant mixed lymphocyte reaction (GvH or HvG direction). The receptors come from a human patient who received an intestinal transplant.

In this sample, this clone is medium-sized. The V call is TRBV14, the J call TRBJ1-4, with D possibly matching TRBD1 (5 bases). Trimming stripped 5 bases from V and 2 bases from J, with 12 bases between. CDR1 and CDR2 from the germline V gene are SGHDN and FVKESK. This CDR3 region has 15 residues. The CDR3 region is CASSVGTATNEKLFF. The CDR3 DNA reads TGTGCCAGCAGCGTAGGGACGGCGACTAATGAAAAACTGTTTTTT.

The rearrangement uses TRBV5-4 and TRBJ2-1; D not certain. The CDR3 is 11 residues long. Trimming removed 1 base at V and 9 bases at J, with 5 bases between. Germline V gene data show CDR1 as SGHNT and CDR2 as YYREEE (reference sequence). The CDR3 loop reads CASSLYGEQFF. CDR3 nucleotides: TGTGCCAGCAGCTTGTACGGTGAGCAGTTCTTC.

This sequence joins TRBV10-3 and TRBJ1-1, with TRBD1 identical over 7 bases. Germline trimming cut 6 bases from V and 0 bases from J; bases unmatched to any gene: 4. CDR3 length equals 14 residues. Per germline, CDR1 ENHRY and CDR2 SYGVKD. The CDR3 spells CAIRTRGLNTEAFF. The CDR3 DNA is TGTGCCATCAGGACCAGGGGGTTGAACACTGAAGCTTTCTTT.

This clone was seen more than once but under ten times. J is TRBJ1-1 and V is TRBV7-6, with a possible D match to TRBD1 (5 bases). The CDR3 consists of 13 residues. Germline CDR1 SGHVS, CDR2 FNYEAQ. V was pared by 6 bases and J by 7 bases, with 15 bases between. The CDR3 DNA follows: TGTGCCAGCAGTTTCTCGGGCCAGGGTGAAGCTTTCTTT. Residues: CASSFSGQGEAFF.

Only a few counts were recorded for this clone. The chain joins TRBV23-1 to TRBJ2-7, with a tentative D call TRBD2 (7 bases). TRBV23-1 qualifies as an ORF whose function is uncertain. Trimming cost V 0 bases and J 1 base, with 16 bases left between them. The CDR3 length is 17 residues. The chain's CDR3 is CASSQSGPGEGSYEQYF. CDR3 DNA: TGCGCCAGCAGTCAATCTGGCCCAGGGGAGGGATCCTACGAGCAGTACTTC.

This clone was seen more than once but under ten times. The chain has TRBV19 and TRBJ2-7; a possible D gene is TRBD2 (5 bases). Trimming took off 3 bases at V and 4 bases at J, with 10 bases between the two ends. Germline V gene lookup returns CDR1 LNHDA and CDR2 SQIVND (reference sequence). The CDR3 extends over 13 amino acids. The CDR3 here is CASSISSGYEQYF. The CDR3 DNA reads TGTGCCAGTAGTATCTCATCGGGATACGAGCAGTACTTC. The variable domain in full, with the rest retrieved from reference TRBV19 and TRBJ2-7, is DGGITQSPKYLFRKEGQNVTLSCEQNLNHDAMYWYRQDPGQGLRLIYYSQIVNDFQKGDIAEGYSVSREKKESFPLTVTSAQKNPTAFYLCASSISSGYEQYFGPGTRLTVT.

V and J are TRBV2 and TRBJ2-1; 7 bases agree with TRBD2. J lost 6 bases, V lost 4 bases, and 9 bases had no gene match. Germline CDR1 is SNHLY and CDR2 is FYNNEI. The CDR3 totals 15 residues. CDR3 coding DNA: TGTGCCAGCAGTGCGTCGGGAGGTCTTGGCAATGAGCAGTTCTTC. Encoded protein: CASSASGGLGNEQFF.

This rearrangement joins TRBV20-1 to TRBJ1-1; unclear D gene. CDR3 length: 10 amino acids. Germline values: CDR1 DFQATT, CDR2 SNEGSKA (reference sequence). With 7 bases removed from V and 6 bases from J, the gap between germline ends came to 9 bases. CDR3 bases: TGCAGTGTCACGCGGGCTGAAGCTTTCTTT. It is translated as CSVTRAEAFF.

This chain uses TRBV28 with TRBJ1-2; 8 nucleotides line up with TRBD1. V was pared by 5 bases and J by 7 bases, with 15 bases of the junction left unmatched. Germline values: CDR1 MDHEN, CDR2 SYDVKM. The CDR3 consists of 16 residues. This CDR3 reads CASSPRWGTGAGGYTF. For the CDR3, the DNA is TGTGCCAGCAGTCCCCGATGGGGGACAGGCGCTGGTGGCTACACCTTC.

V usage is TRBV6-5 and J usage is TRBJ2-7, with 8 bases lining up with TRBD1. This CDR3 spans 15 amino acids. Germline trimming cut 6 bases from V and 1 base from J; bases unmatched to any gene: 8. Germline CDR1 is MNHEY and CDR2 is SVGAGI. CDR3 protein: CASSLGTGPSYEQYF. CDR3 DNA sequence: TGTGCCAGCAGCCTGGGGACAGGACCATCCTACGAGCAGTACTTC.

This clone showed up just a few times. This chain uses TRBV11-2 with TRBJ2-1; tentative D call: TRBD1 (6 bases). This CDR3 region has 16 residues. CDR1 is SGHAT and CDR2 is FQNNGV in the germline V gene. V gave up 5 bases and J gave up 6 bases, with 20 bases separating them. The CDR3 reads CASSPSPNQGFNEQFF. For the CDR3, the DNA is TGTGCCAGCAGCCCCTCCCCAAATCAGGGGTTCAATGAGCAGTTCTTC.

The chain is built from TRBV5-4 and TRBJ2-1; 10 bases align to TRBD2. With 5 bases clipped from V and 5 bases from J, the junction kept 7 bases outside the gene matches. This CDR3 comprises 15 residues. The germline gives CDR1 SGHNT, CDR2 YYREEE (reference sequence). The CDR3 is CASSHLAGDDNEQFF. The CDR3 nucleotides are TGTGCCAGCAGTCACCTAGCGGGAGACGACAATGAGCAGTTCTTC.

The DNA for the CDR3 is TGTGCCAGCAGCCCCTCGGCGGGGGGGCCACTAGATACGCAGTATTTT. Encoded protein: CASSPSAGGPLDTQYF. The rearrangement joins TRBV5-6 to TRBJ2-3; 9 bases map to TRBD2. The CDR3 consists of 16 residues. Germline V gene lookup returns CDR1 SGHDT and CDR2 YYEEEE. J gave up 5 bases and V 4 bases, and 11 bases lay outside the gene matches.

In its sample, this clone is medium-sized. The chain combines TRBV21-1 with TRBJ2-4; the table calls TRBD1, which could not be checked here. TRBV21-1 is annotated as a pseudogene. The CDR3 contains 15 residues. This chain's CDR3 is CASSKAGLAKNIQYF. CDR3 sequence (DNA): TGTGCCAGCAGCAAGGCAGGGCTAGCCAAAAACATTCAGTACTTC.

Only a few counts were recorded for this clone. The genes are TRBV4-1 and TRBJ2-7; no clear D. V was cut by 5 bases and J by 2 bases, with 16 bases left in between. Germline CDR1 is MGHRA and CDR2 is YSYEKL. CDR3 length: 15 amino acids. CDR3 DNA: TGCGCCAGCAGCGACGTCTGGACCAGAGCCTACGAGCAGTACTTC. This encodes CASSDVWTRAYEQYF.

By share of the sample, this clone is medium-sized. V is TRBV7-9 and J is TRBJ2-3; 9 bases align to TRBD1. V gave up 5 bases and J gave up 5 bases; unmatched junction bases: 8. The CDR3 totals 15 residues. Germline V CDR1 and CDR2: SEHNR, FQNEAQ (reference sequence). As DNA, the CDR3 is TGTGCCAGCAGCCATAACAGGGGGCTGGAAGATACGCAGTATTTT. Its translation is CASSHNRGLEDTQYF.

This clone was counted between two and nine times. The chain employs TRBV5-6 and TRBJ2-7; the D is unclear. V was pared by 2 bases and J by 3 bases, with 3 bases between. This CDR3 has 11 amino acids. The germline V gene has CDR1 SGHDT and CDR2 YYEEEE. CDR3 in amino acids: CASSFNYEQYF. The CDR3, as DNA: TGTGCCAGCAGCTTCAACTACGAGCAGTACTTC.

This clone was observed a handful of times. V usage is TRBV7-9 and J usage is TRBJ1-1; tentatively, D is TRBD1 (6 bases). In germline, CDR1 is SEHNR, CDR2 FQNEAQ (reference sequence). The V gene lost 0 bases and the J gene lost 1 base, with 6 bases spanning the gap. This CDR3 contains 14 residues. CDR3 residues: CASSLAGGNTEAFF. CDR3 DNA sequence: TGTGCCAGCAGCTTAGCAGGGGGGAACACTGAAGCTTTCTTT.

The chain links TRBV5-4 to TRBJ2-7; D gene unclear. The CDR3 length is 12 residues. V lost 1 base, J lost 6 bases, and 8 bases lay in between. The germline V gene has CDR1 SGHNT and CDR2 YYREEE (reference sequence). DNA for the CDR3: TGTGCCAGCAGCTTGACAGCTGGCGAGCAGTACTTC. Amino acids: CASSLTAGEQYF. Combining the CDR3 with reference TRBV5-4 and TRBJ2-7 gives the whole variable domain ETGVTQSPTHLIKTRGQQVTLRCSSQSGHNTVSWYQQALGQGPQFIFQYYREEENGRGNFPPRFSGLQFPNYSSELNVNALELDDSALYLCASSLTAGEQYFGPGTRLTVT.

Worth noting for this clone: Mismatch with germline at one junction end may stem from a read error. This sequence joins TRBV7-6 and TRBJ2-7; D unclear. CDR3 length: 11 amino acids. Germline V lookup: CDR1 SGHVS, CDR2 FNYEAQ. CDR3 DNA: TGTGCCAGCAGCTTAAGGCCCCCCCGGAACTTC. Protein: CASSLRPPRNF.

On this clone itself: A much larger clone lies a single base off, so this may be a read error. This chain joins TRBV5-1 and TRBJ2-1; 9 positions agree with TRBD2. This CDR3 region has 17 residues. Germline V gene sequence: CDR1 SGHRS, CDR2 YFSETQ. V lost 0 bases to trimming and J lost 10 bases; unmatched junction nucleotides: 14. CDR3 DNA sequence: TGCGCCAGCAGCTTGGACGGCGGGGGGGCCGGGTGGGGGGAGCAGTTCTTC. It is translated as CASSLDGGGAGWGEQFF.

This CDR3 reads CASTLFGTTGETQYF. In nucleotides, the CDR3 is TGTGCCAGCACCTTGTTTGGTACCACCGGGGAGACCCAGTACTTC. The chain links TRBV6-6 to TRBJ2-5; D uncertain. This CDR3 comprises 15 residues. Between the trimmed V and J ends, which lost 7 bases and 5 bases, there was a span of 20 bases. CDR1 is MNHNY, CDR2 SVGAGI, per germline (reference sequence).

The V gene is TRBV4-2, the J gene TRBJ2-2; D is ambiguous. The ends were cut back, 6 bases at V and 1 base at J, with 6 bases in the middle. The CDR3 consists of 13 residues. Germline V CDR1 and CDR2: LGHNA, YNFKEQ. The CDR3 DNA is TGTGCCAGCAGGCCAGAGAACACCGGGGAGCTGTTTTTT. Encoded protein: CASRPENTGELFF.

The V call is TRBV15, the J call TRBJ2-3; D remains unclear. Deletions cut 6 bases from V and 5 bases from J, with 9 bases between. CDR1 is LNHNV and CDR2 is YYDKDF in the germline V gene (reference sequence). This CDR3 has 12 residues. CDR3 DNA: TGTGCCACCAGGATACCTATAGATACGCAGTATTTT. This translates into CATRIPIDTQYF.

This clone has a handful of counts. Other DNA sequences of this sample code for an identical CDR3. The rearrangement uses TRBV30 and TRBJ2-2, with a possible D match to TRBD2 (6 bases). The CDR3 consists of 18 residues. Trimming removed 7 bases from V and 0 bases from J, with 24 bases in between. The germline CDR1 and CDR2 sequences are GTSNPN and SVGIG (reference sequence). The CDR3 DNA is TGTGCCTCGGACGTCCCAATAGCGGAGTCCGCGAACACCGGGGAGCTGTTTTTT. This gives the protein CASDVPIAESANTGELFF.

This clone rates as medium-sized (0.01 to 0.1%). The V gene is TRBV5-1, the J gene TRBJ2-7, with unresolved D. Per the germline V gene, CDR1 is SGHRS and CDR2 is YFSETQ. V lost 4 bases to trimming and J lost 7 bases, with 12 bases between them. The CDR3 consists of 12 residues. The chain's CDR3 is CASSLDLTEQYF. CDR3 in DNA: TGCGCCAGCAGCCTGGACCTCACGGAGCAGTACTTC.

This clone is medium-sized in the sample. The chain uses TRBV27 and TRBJ1-5; the D is unclear. Germline CDR1 MNHEY, CDR2 SMNVEV (reference sequence). The CDR3 sequence is 13 residues long. The CDR3 coding sequence is TGTGCGTCGGGGTTGGATAGCAATCAGCCCCAGCATTTT. This encodes CASGLDSNQPQHF.

V gene TRBV28 combines with J gene TRBJ2-3; no reliable D call. The CDR3 totals 14 residues. The ends were cut back, 5 bases at V and 2 bases at J, with 11 bases in the middle. Germline V lookup: CDR1 MDHEN, CDR2 SYDVKM. In nucleotides, the CDR3 is TGTGCCAGCAGTCCCGGAGCGAACACAGATACGCAGTATTTT. This codes for CASSPGANTDTQYF.